This T cell receptor beta chain was captured in a study of shared clonotypes between healthy human individuals. General study findings and limits: A generally larger estimated richness was seen in naive subsets than in memory subsets.

Worth noting for this clone: Its antigen is unidentified.

Sequencing was performed with immunoSEQ multiplex PCR; in TCRdb, only in-frame clones are kept and a portion is missing. This sample yields a few million clones, of which just over 90% are seen a single time; 0.14% belongs to the top ten. Trimming at V came to 3 bases and at J to 4 bases, leaving 6 bases not matched to a gene. The length of the CDR3 is 14 residues. Germline V lookup: CDR1 SGHRS, CDR2 YFSETQ. Sequenced sample: naive CD4+ T cells sorted from blood. The subset denotes: CD45RA+ positively selected. The receptor comes from a man aged 18 to 30 in good health. The chain couples TRBV5-1 to TRBJ1-1, with 7 bases lining up with TRBD1. The CDR3 DNA is TGCGCCAGCAGCTCGCCACAGGGGACCACTGAAGCTTTCTTT. Residues: CASSSPQGTTEAFF.